This entry lists 17 T cell receptor beta chains sequenced from one sample in a study of CD8+ T cells in alopecia areata. As to treatment: oral pan-JAK inhibitor, 5-10 mg twice daily. RNA was isolated and reverse transcribed to cDNA, the sequencing template. Libraries were prepared by immunoSEQ multiplex PCR; TCRdb keeps only in-frame clonotypes and omits some of them. This repertoire shows approximately 210,000 clones, approximately 72% found once; its top ten account for 0.95% to 1.5%. The sequenced sample was CD4+ T cells sorted from blood, obtained around week 44, from a patient treated with tofacitinib. Every receptor here comes from a human donor with alopecia areata.

V usage is TRBV29-1 and J usage is TRBJ2-7; TRBD1 matches at 8 bases. The CDR3 is 13 amino acids. With V trimmed by 6 bases and J by 5 bases, 9 bases remained unmatched. Per germline, CDR1 SQVTM and CDR2 ANQGSEA. CDR3 coding DNA: TGCAGCGTCGAGAGGACAGGGTGGAACGAGCAGTACTTC. Translating it yields CSVERTGWNEQYF.

The rearrangement joins TRBV19 to TRBJ2-6, with TRBD1 identical over 8 bases. CDR3 length equals 18 residues. V was pared by 6 bases and J by 1 base, with 11 bases of the junction left unmatched. Germline V lookup: CDR1 LNHDA, CDR2 SQIVND (reference sequence). CDR3 sequence (DNA): TGTGCCAGTAGCCCCCTGGGCAGGGGGCGTTCTGGGGCCAACGTCCTGACTTTC. It encodes CASSPLGRGRSGANVLTF. The whole variable domain, filled in from reference TRBV19 and TRBJ2-6, reads DGGITQSPKYLFRKEGQNVTLSCEQNLNHDAMYWYRQDPGQGLRLIYYSQIVNDFQKGDIAEGYSVSREKKESFPLTVTSAQKNPTAFYLCASSPLGRGRSGANVLTFGAGSRLTVL.

With regard to this clone: One end of the junction varies from germline; a read error may be responsible. This chain uses TRBV18 with TRBJ1-1; 9 positions agree with TRBD1. The CDR3 spans 16 residues. CDR1 is KGHSH, CDR2 LQKENI, per germline. This chain's CDR3 is CASSPLPGTGNAEAFF. The CDR3 DNA sequence: TGTGCCAGCTCACCACTACCCGGGACAGGGAACGCTGAAGCTTTCTTT.

This clone was detected only a few times. The chain combines TRBV29-1 with TRBJ1-1; D gene ambiguous. Germline V CDR1 and CDR2: SQVTM, ANQGSEA. This CDR3 is 13 amino acids long. Trimming took 7 bases from V and 0 from J, leaving 12 bases between them. The DNA of the CDR3 is TGCAGCGGAGAAGGAGGGATGAACACTGAAGCTTTCTTT. Translation gives CSGEGGMNTEAFF.

This chain links TRBV7-2 with TRBJ1-2; unclear D gene. Per germline, CDR1 SGHTA and CDR2 FQGNSA. The CDR3 is 13 amino acids. V lost 3 bases and J 4 bases, leaving 9 bases between the germline ends. CDR3 amino acids: CASSLNTIYGYTF. For the CDR3, the DNA is TGTGCCAGCAGCTTGAACACCATCTATGGCTACACCTTC.

The chain joins TRBV15 to TRBJ1-1, with no clear D. Germline V gene sequence: CDR1 LNHNV, CDR2 YYDKDF (reference sequence). This CDR3 contains 15 residues. V was pared by 4 bases and J by 1 base, with 13 bases between. The CDR3 loop is CATSMRVVENTEAFF. CDR3 coding DNA: TGTGCCACCAGCATGAGGGTAGTCGAGAACACTGAAGCTTTCTTT. The full variable domain, completed using reference TRBV15 and TRBJ1-1, is DAMVIQNPRYQVTQFGKPVTLSCSQTLNHNVMYWYQQKSSQAPKLLFHYYDKDFNNEADTPDNFQSRRPNTSFCFLDIRSPGLGDTAMYLCATSMRVVENTEAFFGQGTRLTVV.

This clone was seen once. J is TRBJ1-6 and V is TRBV27; D remains unclear. V dropped 3 bases and J dropped 7 bases, with 7 bases sitting between them. The CDR3 consists of 13 residues. Germline CDR1 reads MNHEY; CDR2 reads SMNVEV (reference sequence). The CDR3: CASSFSKNSPLHF. CDR3 DNA: TGTGCCAGCAGTTTTAGTAAGAATTCACCCCTCCACTTT.

CDR3: CASSGRDSSYEQYF. In DNA form, the CDR3 reads TGTGCCAGCAGCGGCCGGGACAGCTCCTACGAGCAGTACTTC. The gene calls are TRBV5-4 and TRBJ2-7; TRBD1 agrees at 7 bases. The CDR3 is made up of 14 amino acids. Germline assignment: CDR1 SGHNT and CDR2 YYREEE (reference sequence). The V segment lost 4 bases and the J segment 0 bases; nucleotides outside the gene matches: 4. Full variable domain (missing parts from reference TRBV5-4 and TRBJ2-7): ETGVTQSPTHLIKTRGQQVTLRCSSQSGHNTVSWYQQALGQGPQFIFQYYREEENGRGNFPPRFSGLQFPNYSSELNVNALELDDSALYLCASSGRDSSYEQYFGPGTRLTVT.

V is TRBV30 and J is TRBJ1-2; 7 bases are a match to TRBD1. Per the germline V gene, CDR1 is GTSNPN and CDR2 is SVGIG (reference sequence). With 3 bases clipped from V and 7 bases from J, the junction kept 8 bases outside the gene matches. The CDR3 runs to 13 residues. The CDR3 here is CAWSDRDSSGYTF. For the CDR3, the DNA is TGTGCCTGGAGCGACAGGGACTCTAGTGGCTACACCTTC.

The sample holds one count of this clone. The chain employs TRBV7-2 and TRBJ2-3; D is possibly TRBD2 (6 bases). V was pared by 7 bases and J by 2 bases, with 10 bases between. Looked up from germline, CDR1 is SGHTA and CDR2 is FQGNSA. The CDR3 has 13 residues. As DNA, the CDR3 is TGTGCCAGCACCCGGGACTTCACAGATACGCAGTATTTT. It codes for CASTRDFTDTQYF.

This sequence joins TRBV18 and TRBJ2-5; the D is unclear. The length of the CDR3 is 14 residues. The V end lost 4 bases, the J end lost 3 bases, and 12 bases lay between the germline ends. Germline V CDR1 and CDR2: KGHSH, LQKENI. In DNA form, the CDR3 reads TGTGCCAGCTCACAATCGACTGGTAAAGAGACCCAGTACTTC. Protein sequence: CASSQSTGKETQYF.

The chain couples TRBV29-1 to TRBJ2-3, with 8 bases matching TRBD2. Trimming cost V 4 bases and J 3 bases; bases outside gene matches: 3. The CDR3 length is 13 residues. Germline V lookup: CDR1 SQVTM, CDR2 ANQGSEA. The CDR3, as DNA: TGCAGCGTTGCTCCGGGAGGGACAGATACGCAGTATTTT. It yields the protein CSVAPGGTDTQYF.

The gene calls are TRBV5-1 and TRBJ2-6; no reliable D call. The CDR3 runs 14 residues. Germline V gene data show CDR1 as SGHRS and CDR2 as YFSETQ. V lost 0 bases, J lost 4 bases, and 5 bases lay in between. Here the CDR3 DNA reads TGCGCCAGCAGCTTGGGGACGGGGGCCAACGTCCTGACTTTC. The encoded protein is CASSLGTGANVLTF. Full variable domain (remainder filled in from reference TRBV5-1 and TRBJ2-6): KAGVTQTPRYLIKTRGQQVTLSCSPISGHRSVSWYQQTPGQGLQFLFEYFSETQRNKGNFPGRFSGRQFSNSRSEMNVSTLELGDSALYLCASSLGTGANVLTFGAGSRLTVL.

The rearrangement links TRBV30 to TRBJ2-3; TRBD2 matches at 9 bases. Germline V gene sequence: CDR1 GTSNPN, CDR2 SVGIG (reference sequence). Unmatched junction bases numbered 10, after V lost 2 bases and J lost 7 bases. This CDR3 region has 15 residues. In DNA form, the CDR3 reads TGTGCCTGGAGTTCAAGCGGGGGGTCTTTATATACGCAGTATTTT. Protein product: CAWSSSGGSLYTQYF.

The chain links TRBV28 to TRBJ1-6, with TRBD1 identical over 8 bases. With 6 bases clipped from V and 8 bases from J, the junction kept 9 bases outside the gene matches. The CDR3 spans 15 residues. Germline V gene data show CDR1 as MDHEN and CDR2 as SYDVKM. The CDR3 DNA sequence: TGTGCCAGCAGCAGTCCAGGGGGCGAGGATTCACCCCTCCACTTT. Protein: CASSSPGGEDSPLHF.

The chain recombines TRBV29-1 with TRBJ2-2; weak D call: TRBD1 (6 bases). The V gene's germline CDR1 is SQVTM and CDR2 ANQGSEA. Trimming took 4 bases from V and 1 from J, leaving 10 bases between them. The CDR3 runs 14 residues. The CDR3 DNA sequence: TGCAGCGTTGGAGAGACAGGGAACACCGGGGAGCTGTTTTTT. The encoded protein is CSVGETGNTGELFF.

The J gene is TRBJ2-3, the V gene TRBV29-1, with 7 bases that match TRBD2. Germline lookup yields CDR1 SQVTM and CDR2 ANQGSEA. This CDR3 is 12 amino acids long. After removal of 8 bases from V and 5 bases from J, the junction contained 7 bases not matched to a gene. The CDR3 spells CSTASGVDTQYF. The CDR3 DNA reads as TGCAGCACGGCTAGCGGAGTAGATACGCAGTATTTT.